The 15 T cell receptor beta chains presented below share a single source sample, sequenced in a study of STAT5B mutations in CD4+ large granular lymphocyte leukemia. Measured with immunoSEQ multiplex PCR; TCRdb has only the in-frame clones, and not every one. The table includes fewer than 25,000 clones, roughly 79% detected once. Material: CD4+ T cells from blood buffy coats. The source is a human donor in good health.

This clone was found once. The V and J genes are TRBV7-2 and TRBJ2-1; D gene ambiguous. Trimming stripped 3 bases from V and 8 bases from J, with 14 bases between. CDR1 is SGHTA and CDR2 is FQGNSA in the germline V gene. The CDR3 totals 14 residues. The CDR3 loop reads CASSFYNFGDEQFF. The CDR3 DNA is TGTGCCAGCAGCTTCTATAACTTTGGGGATGAGCAGTTCTTC.

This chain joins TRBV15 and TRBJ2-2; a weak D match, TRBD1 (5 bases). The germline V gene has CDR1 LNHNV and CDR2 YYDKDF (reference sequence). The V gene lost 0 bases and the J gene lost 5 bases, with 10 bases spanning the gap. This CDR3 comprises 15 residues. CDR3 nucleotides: TGTGCCACCAGCAGAGACAGGGTAAAAACCGGGGAGCTGTTTTTT. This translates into CATSRDRVKTGELFF.

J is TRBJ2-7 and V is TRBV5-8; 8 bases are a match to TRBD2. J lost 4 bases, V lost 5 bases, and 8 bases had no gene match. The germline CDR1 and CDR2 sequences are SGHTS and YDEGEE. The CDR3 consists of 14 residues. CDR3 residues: CASSKAGVLYEQYF. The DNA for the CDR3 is TGTGCCAGCAGTAAAGCGGGAGTCTTATACGAGCAGTACTTC.

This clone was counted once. The CDR3 region is CASSLAVDYETQYF. DNA for the CDR3: TGCGCCAGCAGCTTGGCCGTAGATTATGAGACCCAGTACTTC. The rearrangement joins TRBV5-1 to TRBJ2-5; D is uncertain. Looked up from germline, CDR1 is SGHRS and CDR2 is YFSETQ. V shed 0 bases and J shed 5 bases, with 11 bases lying between them. The CDR3 covers 14 residues.

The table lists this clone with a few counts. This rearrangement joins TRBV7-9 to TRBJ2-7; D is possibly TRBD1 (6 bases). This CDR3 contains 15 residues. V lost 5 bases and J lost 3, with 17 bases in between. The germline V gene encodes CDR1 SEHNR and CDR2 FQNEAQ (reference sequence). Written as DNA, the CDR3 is TGTGCCAGCAGCCCCCTCTCTGGGGGCAGCTACGAGCAGTACTTC. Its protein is CASSPLSGGSYEQYF.

CDR3 nucleotides: TGCGCCAGCAGCCCTTCACACCTTCGTTTGAACACTGAAGCTTTCTTT. It codes for CASSPSHLRLNTEAFF. The V and J genes are TRBV4-3 and TRBJ1-1; D is unresolved. Germline CDR1 reads LGHNA; CDR2 reads YSLEER. CDR3 length equals 16 residues. V gave up 4 bases and J gave up 0 bases, with 15 bases separating them.

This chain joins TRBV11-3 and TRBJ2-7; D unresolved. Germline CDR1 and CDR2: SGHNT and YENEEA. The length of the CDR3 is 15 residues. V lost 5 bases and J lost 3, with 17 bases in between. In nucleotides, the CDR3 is TGTGCCAGCAGCCATACCCCCGGGCAGCGCTACGAGCAGTACTTC. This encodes CASSHTPGQRYEQYF.

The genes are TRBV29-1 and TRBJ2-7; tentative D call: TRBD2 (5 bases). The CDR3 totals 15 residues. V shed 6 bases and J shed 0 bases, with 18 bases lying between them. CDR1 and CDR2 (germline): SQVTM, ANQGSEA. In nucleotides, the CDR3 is TGCAGCGTCGCCCCCAGAGGGCAGAGCTCCTACGAGCAGTACTTC. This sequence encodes CSVAPRGQSSYEQYF.

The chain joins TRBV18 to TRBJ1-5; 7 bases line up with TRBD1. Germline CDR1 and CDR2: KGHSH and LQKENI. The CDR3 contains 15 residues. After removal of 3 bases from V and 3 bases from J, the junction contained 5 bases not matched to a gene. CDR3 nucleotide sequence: TGTGCCAGCTCACCGGGGACAGCCTCCAATCAGCCCCAGCATTTT. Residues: CASSPGTASNQPQHF.

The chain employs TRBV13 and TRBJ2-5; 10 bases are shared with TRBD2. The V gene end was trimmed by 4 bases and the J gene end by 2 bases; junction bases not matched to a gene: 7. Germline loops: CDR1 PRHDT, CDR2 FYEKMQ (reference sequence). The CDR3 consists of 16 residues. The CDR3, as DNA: TGTGCCAGCAGCTCTACAGCGGGAGGGACTCAAGAGACCCAGTACTTC. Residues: CASSSTAGGTQETQYF.

The CDR3 loop reads CASSRQGSGANVLTF. The DNA for the CDR3 is TGCGCCAGCAGCCGACAGGGTTCTGGGGCCAACGTCCTGACTTTC. The chain uses TRBV4-1 and TRBJ2-6; TRBD1 matches at 7 bases. The length of the CDR3 is 15 residues. V was pared by 4 bases and J by 1 base, with 1 base of the junction left unmatched. Germline assignment: CDR1 MGHRA and CDR2 YSYEKL.

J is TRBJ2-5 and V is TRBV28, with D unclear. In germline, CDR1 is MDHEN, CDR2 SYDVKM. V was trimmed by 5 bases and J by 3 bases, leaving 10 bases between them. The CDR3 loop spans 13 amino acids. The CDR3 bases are TGTGCCAGCAGTCCTTCCACGGAAGAGACCCAGTACTTC. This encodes CASSPSTEETQYF.

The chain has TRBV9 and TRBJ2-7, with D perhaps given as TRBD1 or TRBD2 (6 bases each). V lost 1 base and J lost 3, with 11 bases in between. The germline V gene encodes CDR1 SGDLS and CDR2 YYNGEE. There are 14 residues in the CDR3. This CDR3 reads CASSVSGEDYEQYF. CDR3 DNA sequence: TGTGCCAGCAGCGTATCAGGGGAGGACTACGAGCAGTACTTC.

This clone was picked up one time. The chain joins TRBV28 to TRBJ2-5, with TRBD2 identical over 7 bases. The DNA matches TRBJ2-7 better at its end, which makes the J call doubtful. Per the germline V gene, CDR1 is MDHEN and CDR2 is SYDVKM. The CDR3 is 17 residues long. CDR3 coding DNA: TGTGCCAGCAGTTTTGCGGGGAGGGCATTCGACTCCTACGAGCAGTACTTC. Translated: CASSFAGRAFDSYEQYF.

The CDR3 reads CASSFGSGRETQYF. The CDR3 DNA is TGTGCCAGCAGCTTTGGGAGCGGGAGAGAGACCCAGTACTTC. The rearrangement uses TRBV11-2 and TRBJ2-5; TRBD2 aligns across 8 bases. The trim removed 3 bases at V and 4 bases at J, leaving 4 bases unmatched. Germline V gene sequence: CDR1 SGHAT, CDR2 FQNNGV. The CDR3 runs to 14 residues. Variable domain in full (rest from reference TRBV11-2 and TRBJ2-5): EAGVAQSPRYKIIEKRQSVAFWCNPISGHATLYWYQQILGQGPKLLIQFQNNGVVDDSQLPKDRFSAERLKGVDSTLKIQPAKLEDSAVYLCASSFGSGRETQYFGPGTRLLVL.